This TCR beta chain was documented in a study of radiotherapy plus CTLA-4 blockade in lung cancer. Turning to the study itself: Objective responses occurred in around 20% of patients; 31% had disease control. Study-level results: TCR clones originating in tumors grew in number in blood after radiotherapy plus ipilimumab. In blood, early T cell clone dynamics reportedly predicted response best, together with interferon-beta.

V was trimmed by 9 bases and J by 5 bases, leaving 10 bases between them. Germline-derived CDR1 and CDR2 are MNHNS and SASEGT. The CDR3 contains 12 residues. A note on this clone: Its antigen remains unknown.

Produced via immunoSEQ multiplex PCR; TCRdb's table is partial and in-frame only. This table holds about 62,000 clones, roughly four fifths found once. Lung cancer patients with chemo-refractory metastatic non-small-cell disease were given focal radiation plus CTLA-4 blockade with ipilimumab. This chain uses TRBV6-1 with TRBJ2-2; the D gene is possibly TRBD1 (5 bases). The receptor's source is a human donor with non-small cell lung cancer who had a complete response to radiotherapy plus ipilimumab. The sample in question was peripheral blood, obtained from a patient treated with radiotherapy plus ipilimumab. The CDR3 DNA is TGTGCCAGTGGGGCGGAAACCGGGGAGCTGTTTTTT. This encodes CASGAETGELFF.